This TCR beta chain emerged from a study of T cells in Graves' hyperthyroidism and ophthalmopathy. Study-wide points: Ophthalmopathy was model-predicted a median about 6.9 months pre-onset. Blood also held most thyroid clonotypes expanded beyond 0.001. From stable hyperthyroidism, ophthalmopathy was set apart by a 13 V-J model.

Clinicians diagnosed patients from clinical symptoms, serum thyroxine and TRAb, thyroid ultrasound and orbital computed tomography. Trimming pared 0 bases from V and 3 bases from J, leaving 8 bases between. Germline assignment: CDR1 DFQATT and CDR2 SNEGSKA (reference sequence). The CDR3 loop spans 13 amino acids. There were TCR beta CDR3 regions amplified from RNA transcripts. When the TCR CDR3 underwent first-round RT-PCR, the HTBI primer set was used. TCRdb passed the multiplex PCR reads through MiXCR, listing each CDR3 protein once. The table records about 700,000 distinct CDR3 sequences, 45% of them present only once. This clonotype has ten or more counts. The antigen remains unidentified.

This sequence joins TRBV20-1 and TRBJ2-5; TRBD2 is a possible D gene (6 bases). The clonotype comes from an adult man with Graves' disease, either hyperthyroidism or ophthalmopathy (not recorded which). The sequencing input was peripheral blood or thyroid tissue (not recorded which). The CDR3 DNA is TGCAGTGCTAGAGAGGGCGGGAAAGAGACCCAGTACTTC. Translated, it gives CSAREGGKETQYF.